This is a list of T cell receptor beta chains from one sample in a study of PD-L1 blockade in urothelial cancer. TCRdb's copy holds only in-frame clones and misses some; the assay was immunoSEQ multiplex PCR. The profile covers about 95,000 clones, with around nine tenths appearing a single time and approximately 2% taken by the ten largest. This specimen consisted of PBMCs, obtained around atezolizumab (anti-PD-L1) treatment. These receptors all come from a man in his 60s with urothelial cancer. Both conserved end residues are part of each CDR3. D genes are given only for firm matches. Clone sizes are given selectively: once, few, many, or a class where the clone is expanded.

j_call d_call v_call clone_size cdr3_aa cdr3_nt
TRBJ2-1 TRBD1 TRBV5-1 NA CASSFTFRDRHYNEQFF TGCGCCAGCAGCTTTACTTTCCGGGACAGACACTACAATGAGCAGTTCTTC
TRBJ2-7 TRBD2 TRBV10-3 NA CATGLAGYYEQYF TGTGCCACCGGACTAGCGGGGTACTACGAGCAGTACTTC
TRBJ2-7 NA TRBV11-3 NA CASSLMEGPYEQYF TGTGCCAGCAGCTTGATGGAGGGCCCCTACGAGCAGTACTTC
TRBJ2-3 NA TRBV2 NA CASSEARAGRSRTTRDTQYF TGTGCCAGCAGTGAAGCTAGGGCGGGGAGGTCGCGGACCACGAGGGATACGCAGTATTTT
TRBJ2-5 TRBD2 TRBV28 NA CASRHSGRWQETQYF TGTGCCAGCAGGCATAGCGGGAGATGGCAAGAGACCCAGTACTTC
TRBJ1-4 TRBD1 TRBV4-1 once CASSQRGAGTANEKLFF TGCGCCAGCAGCCAACGAGGAGCCGGGACAGCTAATGAAAAACTGTTTTTT
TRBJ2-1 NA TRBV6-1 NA CASSVTSNYNEQFF TGTGCCAGCAGTGTAACTTCAAATTACAATGAGCAGTTCTTC
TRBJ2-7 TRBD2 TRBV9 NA CASSVSGSHEQYF TGTGCCAGCAGCGTTAGCGGGAGCCACGAGCAGTACTTC
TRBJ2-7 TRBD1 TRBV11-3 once CASSSGTGAYEQYF TGTGCCAGCAGCTCCGGGACAGGGGCCTACGAGCAGTACTTC
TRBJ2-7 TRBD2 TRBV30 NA CAWGAGLAGGASYEQYF TGTGCCTGGGGGGCTGGGCTAGCGGGAGGAGCGTCCTACGAGCAGTACTTC
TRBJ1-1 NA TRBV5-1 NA CASSPIRNTEAFF TGCGCCAGCAGCCCTATACGGAACACTGAAGCTTTCTTT
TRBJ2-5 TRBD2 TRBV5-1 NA CASSLAPSGRAWYF TGCGCCAGCAGCTTGGCCCCTAGCGGGAGGGCCTGGTACTTC
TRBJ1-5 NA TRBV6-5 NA CASSLKGGLGQPQHF TGTGCCAGCAGCCTAAAGGGGGGGCTCGGTCAGCCCCAGCATTTT
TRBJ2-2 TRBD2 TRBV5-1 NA CASSHRTSGSSVELFF TGCGCCAGCAGCCATCGGACTAGCGGGAGCTCGGTGGAGCTGTTTTTT
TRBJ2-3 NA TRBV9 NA CASSADRISQIDTQYF TGTGCCAGCAGCGCCGACAGAATATCCCAAATCGATACGCAGTATTTT
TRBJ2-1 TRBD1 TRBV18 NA CASSPPGQGAYNEQFF TGTGCCAGCTCACCACCGGGACAGGGGGCCTACAATGAGCAGTTCTTC
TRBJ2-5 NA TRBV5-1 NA CASSWTVQLETQYF TGCGCCAGCAGCTGGACAGTTCAGTTGGAGACCCAGTACTTC
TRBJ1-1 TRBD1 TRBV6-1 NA CASSEALRQGARVTEAFF TGTGCCAGCAGTGAAGCGCTGCGACAGGGGGCTCGGGTCACTGAAGCTTTCTTT
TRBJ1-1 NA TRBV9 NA CASSVVRQMNTEAFF TGTGCCAGCAGCGTGGTAAGACAGATGAACACTGAAGCTTTCTTT
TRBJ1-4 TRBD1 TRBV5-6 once CASSFRGLDNEKLFF TGTGCCAGCAGCTTCAGGGGGCTGGATAATGAAAAACTGTTTTTT
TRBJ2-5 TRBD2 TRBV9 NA CASSVGAGGTQETQYF TGTGCCAGCAGCGTAGGAGCGGGGGGTACACAAGAGACCCAGTACTTC
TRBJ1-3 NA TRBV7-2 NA CASSSSLTGNTIYF TGTGCCAGCAGCTCGAGTCTTACTGGAAACACCATATATTTT
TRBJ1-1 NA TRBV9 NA CASGGSAMGTEAFF TGTGCCAGCGGAGGCAGTGCGATGGGCACTGAAGCTTTCTTT
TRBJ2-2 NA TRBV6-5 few CASRNGQNTGELFF TGTGCCAGCCGCAACGGACAGAACACCGGGGAGCTGTTTTTT
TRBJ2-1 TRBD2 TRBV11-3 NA CASSSRTSGVYNEQFF TGTGCCAGCAGCTCCCGAACTAGCGGGGTCTACAATGAGCAGTTCTTC
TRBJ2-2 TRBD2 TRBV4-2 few CASRGTSGGPGELFF TGTGCCAGCAGGGGGACTAGCGGGGGACCCGGGGAGCTGTTTTTT
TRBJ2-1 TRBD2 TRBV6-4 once CASSRRELDNEQFF TGTGCCAGCAGTCGGCGGGAGCTGGACAATGAGCAGTTCTTC
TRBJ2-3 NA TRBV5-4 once CASSLARIGTDTQYF TGTGCCAGCAGCTTGGCGAGAATCGGCACAGATACGCAGTATTTT
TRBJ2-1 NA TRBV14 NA CASSQERERASSYNEQFF TGTGCCAGCAGCCAAGAAAGGGAGCGGGCGAGCTCCTACAATGAGCAGTTCTTC
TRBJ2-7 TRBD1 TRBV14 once CASSPRPRDREVDEQYF TGTGCCAGCAGCCCCCGACCCCGGGACAGGGAGGTGGACGAGCAGTACTTC
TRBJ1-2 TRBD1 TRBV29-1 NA CSATGVGYTF TGCAGCGCGACAGGGGTTGGCTACACCTTC
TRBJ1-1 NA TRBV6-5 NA CASSYLLNTEAFF TGTGCCAGCAGTTACCTGTTGAACACTGAAGCTTTCTTT
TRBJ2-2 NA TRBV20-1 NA CSAPDSGELFF TGCAGTGCCCCAGATTCCGGGGAGCTGTTTTTT
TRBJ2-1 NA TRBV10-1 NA CASSGFRGEQFF TGCGCCAGCAGTGGCTTTAGGGGTGAGCAGTTCTTC
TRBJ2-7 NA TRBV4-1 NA CASSQPDSYEQYF TGCGCCAGCAGCCAGCCGGACAGCTACGAGCAGTACTTC
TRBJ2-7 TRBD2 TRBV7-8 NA CASSLEGLGLYEQYF TGTGCCAGCAGCTTAGAGGGACTAGGCCTCTACGAGCAGTACTTC
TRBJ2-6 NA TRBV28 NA CASSFGVHSGANVLTF TGTGCCAGCAGTTTCGGAGTGCACTCTGGGGCCAACGTCCTGACTTTC
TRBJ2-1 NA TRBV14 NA CASRTGYSNEQFF TGTGCCAGCAGAACAGGGTATAGCAATGAGCAGTTCTTC
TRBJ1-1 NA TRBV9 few CASSAGETEAFF TGTGCCAGCAGCGCAGGGGAGACTGAAGCTTTCTTT
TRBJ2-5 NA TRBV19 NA CASSVSLADQETQYF TGTGCCAGTAGTGTCTCCCTAGCAGATCAAGAGACCCAGTACTTC
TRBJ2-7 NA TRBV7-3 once CASSSYGGHEQYF TGTGCCAGCAGCTCGTACGGGGGTCACGAGCAGTACTTC
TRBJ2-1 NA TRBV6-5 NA CASTKVGGLVNEQFF TGTGCCAGCACCAAGGTGGGGGGATTGGTGAATGAGCAGTTCTTC
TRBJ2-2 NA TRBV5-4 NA CASGSPRTGELFF TGTGCCAGCGGATCCCCCAGGACCGGGGAGCTGTTTTTT
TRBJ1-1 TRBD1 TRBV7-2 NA CASSLGDRRNTEAFF TGTGCCAGCAGCTTGGGGGACAGGAGGAACACTGAAGCTTTCTTT
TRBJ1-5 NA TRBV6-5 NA CASSYSGGQNQPQHF TGTGCCAGCAGTTACTCGGGGGGGCAGAATCAGCCCCAGCATTTT
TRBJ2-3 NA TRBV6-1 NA CASSGRYTDTQYF TGTGCCAGCAGTGGCAGATACACAGATACGCAGTATTTT
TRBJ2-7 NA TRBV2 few CASSVGGNEQYF TGTGCCAGCAGTGTCGGAGGGAACGAGCAGTACTTC
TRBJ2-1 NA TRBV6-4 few CASSASRENNEQFF TGTGCCAGCAGTGCCTCGCGTGAGAACAATGAGCAGTTCTTC
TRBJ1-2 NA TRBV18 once CASSAVADYGYTF TGTGCCAGCTCAGCAGTCGCGGACTATGGCTACACCTTC